The table lists the clone carrying this T cell receptor (beta chain) with many counts. Its antigen is currently unknown. The team produced cDNA through 5'RACE using 10-nucleotide random UMIs. TCRdb called the 5' RACE reads again in MiXCR, with one record for every CDR3 protein. The profile shows 40,000 to 45,000 distinct CDR3 sequences, over 9.5% of them singletons. Healthy controls consisted of blood bank volunteers in Maryland, USA. The data derive from a study of neurological immune-mediated disorders. Study outcomes and limitations: The greatest TCR clonal expansion appeared in HTLV-1-associated myelopathy and the smallest, falling below healthy controls, in multiple sclerosis. The absence of any CDR3 amino acid sequence shared by expanded clones across subjects suggests that repertoires were private in all groups.

Trimming cost V 4 bases and J 3 bases, with 14 bases left between them. CDR3 length: 15 residues. Per germline, CDR1 SGHRS and CDR2 YFSETQ. The receptor was derived from a female donor in good health. This chain connects TRBV5-1 to TRBJ2-1; D may be TRBD1 (5 bases). The source material was PBMCs. This CDR3 is CASSTSPGYYNEQFF. For the CDR3, the DNA is TGCGCCAGCAGCACCTCGCCAGGGTACTACAATGAGCAGTTCTTC.